The 21 T cell receptor beta chains given below trace back to one sample, sequenced in a study of tumor and adjacent non-tumor tissue in lung cancer. The library came from three nested PCR rounds adapted from ARM-PCR protocols. TCRdb re-analysed the multiplex PCR reads in MiXCR, keeping a single row per CDR3 protein. The table records 90,000 to 100,000 distinct CDR3 sequences, 80% of them present only once. The template was RNA from unsorted bulk tissue. The normal lung tissue was taken more than 3 cm from the tumor edge. Specimen: distant non-tumor lung tissue. These receptors were collected from a man aged 60 to 75 with small cell lung cancer.

V is TRBV11-2 and J is TRBJ1-1; 10 nucleotides match TRBD1. The CDR3 is 15 amino acids. The trim removed 5 bases at V and 6 bases at J, leaving 9 bases unmatched. CDR1 is SGHAT, CDR2 FQNNGV, per germline. The CDR3 protein is CASSRRQGAGAEAFF. Here the CDR3 DNA reads TGTGCCAGCAGCCGAAGACAGGGGGCCGGAGCTGAAGCTTTCTTT.

This chain links TRBV29-1 with TRBJ2-1; 7 nucleotides line up with TRBD2. CDR1 is SQVTM and CDR2 is ANQGSEA in the germline V gene. The CDR3 has 14 amino acids. The CDR3 region has the DNA TGCAGTATCTCTGGGGGGGAAGCGGTACGTGTGCAGTTCTTC. Translating gives CSISGGEAVRVQFF.

The CDR3 reads CASNRETTGTSWFNEQFF. The CDR3 DNA reads as TGCGCCAGCAACCGAGAAACAACAGGGACTAGCTGGTTCAATGAGCAGTTCTTC. The chain combines TRBV4-1 with TRBJ2-1; TRBD2 agrees at 9 bases. Germline CDR1 is MGHRA and CDR2 is YSYEKL. The CDR3 spans 18 residues. The trim removed 7 bases at V and 6 bases at J, leaving 19 bases unmatched.

This clonotype was found a few times. The genes are TRBV5-1 and TRBJ2-5; unclear D gene. Germline lookup yields CDR1 SGHRS and CDR2 YFSETQ. The CDR3 contains 15 residues. V shed 0 bases and J shed 5 bases, with 14 bases lying between them. In nucleotides, the CDR3 is TGCGCCAGCAGCTTGGAGCCTCAGCGCCCCGAGACCCAGTACTTC. It translates to CASSLEPQRPETQYF.

To note about this clonotype: Given a much more abundant clone one base away, this may be a read error. V is TRBV5-1 and J is TRBJ2-4, with 9 nucleotides matching TRBD2. With 6 bases clipped from V and 15 bases from J, the junction kept 13 bases outside the gene matches. Germline V CDR1 and CDR2: SGHRS, YFSETQ. This CDR3 contains 13 residues. As DNA, the CDR3 is TGCGCCAGCAACGTGGAGAGTAGCGGGAGTCCGTACTTC. Its translation is CASNVESSGSPYF.

The J gene is TRBJ2-7, the V gene TRBV19; D may be TRBD2 (6 bases). V lost 5 bases and J lost 4, with 18 bases in between. The CDR3 covers 15 residues. The germline gives CDR1 LNHDA, CDR2 SQIVND (reference sequence). In DNA form, the CDR3 reads TGTGCCAGTAGTGAAGAGGGAGGACCAGGTTACGAGCAGTACGTC. Protein product: CASSEEGGPGYEQYV.

This chain links TRBV10-3 with TRBJ2-1; TRBD2 might be the D (6 bases). The CDR3 is 13 residues long. From germline, CDR1 is ENHRY and CDR2 SYGVKD. The V and J ends lost 2 bases and 8 bases respectively, with 10 bases between them. In DNA, the CDR3 is TGTGCCATCAGTGAGGGAGGGCTACATGAGCAGTTCTTC. Its translation: CAISEGGLHEQFF.

This clonotype was counted many times. The genes are TRBV20-1 and TRBJ2-1; 7 nucleotides agree with TRBD2. Germline lookup yields CDR1 DFQATT and CDR2 SNEGSKA (reference sequence). The CDR3 length is 13 residues. V was clipped by 3 bases and J by 9 bases; unmatched bases: 8. CDR3: CSASGGRAIEQFF. In DNA form, the CDR3 reads TGCAGTGCTAGTGGAGGGAGGGCTATTGAGCAGTTCTTC.

Concerning this clonotype: This may arise from a read error, as a much more abundant clone is one base away. The V and J genes are TRBV7-9 and TRBJ1-1, with no clear D. Trimming removed 2 bases at V and 5 bases at J, with 12 bases between. CDR3 length equals 14 residues. Germline V gives CDR1 SEHNR, CDR2 FQNEAQ (reference sequence). The CDR3 here is CASSLQDKGTEAFF. Written as DNA, the CDR3 is TGTGCCAGCAGCTTACAGGATAAAGGGACTGAAGCTTTCTTT. The complete variable domain, with remaining parts taken from reference TRBV7-9 and TRBJ1-1, reads DTGVSQNPRHKITKRGQNVTFRCDPISEHNRLYWYRQTLGQGPEFLTYFQNEAQLEKSRLLSDRFSAERPKGSFSTLEIQRTEQGDSAMYLCASSLQDKGTEAFFGQGTRLTVV.

On this clonotype: This clone may be a read error of a much larger clone one base away. J is TRBJ1-6 and V is TRBV30; D is unresolved. Germline CDR1 and CDR2: GTSNPN and SVGIG (reference sequence). V dropped 2 bases and J dropped 3 bases, with 8 bases sitting between them. The CDR3 is made up of 14 amino acids. The CDR3 DNA reads as TGTGCCTGGAGTCGGTTTTACTATAATTCACCCCTCCACTTT. Its protein is CAWSRFYYNSPLHF.

About this clonotype itself: Possible read error: a much larger clone is one base away. The CDR3 DNA sequence: TGTGCCAGCAGTCCTAACGGGAGAGCCCCGTATTGGTTCTTC. Translated, it gives CASSPNGRAPYWFF. This chain links TRBV28 with TRBJ2-1; D perhaps matches TRBD2 (6 bases). The CDR3 runs to 14 residues. The ends were cut back, 5 bases at V and 15 bases at J, with 23 bases in the middle. Germline CDR1 is MDHEN and CDR2 is SYDVKM.

The gene calls are TRBV29-1 and TRBJ1-2; D may be TRBD1 (5 bases). Deletions cut 8 bases from V and 4 bases from J, with 14 bases between. Germline CDR1 is SQVTM and CDR2 is ANQGSEA. The CDR3 runs 12 residues. CDR3 in amino acids: CSTRDSSYGYTF. CDR3 DNA: TGCAGCACCAGGGACTCCAGCTATGGCTACACCTTC. Supplemented by reference TRBV29-1 and TRBJ1-2, the full variable domain reads SAVISQKPSRDICQRGTSLTIQCQVDSQVTMMFWYRQQPGQSLTLIATANQGSEATYESGFVIDKFPISRPNLTFSTLTVSNMSPEDSSIYLCSTRDSSYGYTFGSGTRLTVV.

Comment on this clonotype: The conserved phenylalanine or tryptophan normally closing the CDR3 is absent here, so this likely arose from a read error. The V call is TRBV12-3 or TRBV12-4, the J call TRBJ2-6, with D perhaps matching TRBD2 (6 bases). CDR3 length: 19 residues. V shed 4 bases and J shed 4 bases, with 23 bases lying between them. The CDR3 nucleotides are TGTGCCAGCAGTTGGTCCGGGAGTCCGAGTCTGATAGGGGCCAACGTCCTGACTTCC. Translation: CASSWSGSPSLIGANVLTS.

For this clonotype: A read error is possible here, since a much larger clone lies one base away. The chain is built from TRBV5-6 and TRBJ2-4, with a tentative D call TRBD1 (6 bases). Looked up from germline, CDR1 is SGHDT and CDR2 is YYEEEE. The CDR3 contains 16 residues. V was shortened by 1 base and J by 0 bases, with 11 bases between the two germline ends. The CDR3 nucleotides are TGTGCCAGCAGCTTGCACAGGGATCAAGCCAAAAACATTCAGTACTTC. It translates to CASSLHRDQAKNIQYF.

This clonotype has more than one count but fewer than ten. The chain combines TRBV6-5 with TRBJ2-1; tentative D call: TRBD2 (6 bases). V shed 5 bases and J shed 6 bases, with 14 bases lying between them. The CDR3 is 14 residues long. Germline-derived CDR1 and CDR2 are MNHEY and SVGAGI. The CDR3 DNA sequence: TGTGCCAGCAGTCCCACGGGACTTAGCAATGAGCAGTTCTTC. Residues: CASSPTGLSNEQFF.

For this clonotype: Its ends do not fully match the called genes, so a read error is possible. V is TRBV7-9 and J is TRBJ2-7, with D possibly TRBD2 on 5 matching bases. The CDR3 is made up of 17 amino acids. The germline CDR1 and CDR2 sequences are SEHNR and FQNEAQ (reference sequence). The CDR3 protein is CASSLSGWPLSSYVQYF. For the CDR3, the DNA is TGTGCCAGCAGCTTGAGCGGTTGGCCATTGAGCTCCTACGTGCAGTACTTC.

Details on this clonotype: A read error is possible here, since a much larger clone lies one base away. The chain combines TRBV7-9 with TRBJ1-1; D gene unclear. Germline V gene sequence: CDR1 SEHNR, CDR2 FQNEAQ (reference sequence). CDR3 length: 15 residues. V gave up 3 bases and J gave up 8 bases, with 19 bases separating them. CDR3 sequence: CASSLGLLGQSEAFF. For the CDR3, the DNA is TGTGCCAGCAGCTTGGGTTTACTGGGCCAATCGGAAGCTTTCTTT.

A remark on this clonotype: One end of the junction fails to match germline, which may point to a read error. The chain links TRBV12-3 or TRBV12-4 to TRBJ2-5; TRBD1 agrees at 8 bases. CDR3 length equals 14 residues. The CDR3 protein is CASTLMDREETQYF. The CDR3 DNA is TGTGCTAGCACTTTAATGGACAGGGAAGAGACCCAGTACTTT.

About this clonotype: This may be a read error: a much more frequent sequence differs by one nucleotide. The rearrangement joins TRBV28 to TRBJ2-1; 8 bases match TRBD1. CDR3 length: 15 amino acids. J lost 6 bases, V lost 4 bases, and 8 bases had no gene match. The germline V gene has CDR1 MDHEN and CDR2 SYDVKM. The CDR3 region has the DNA TGTGCCAGCAGTTCGGGACAGGTGTTTGGCAATGAGCAGTTCTTC. This encodes CASSSGQVFGNEQFF.

This clonotype came up once. Compared with germline, one end of the junction differs, possibly owing to a read error. The rearrangement uses TRBV6-1 and TRBJ2-1; TRBD2 agrees at 9 bases. Per the germline V gene, CDR1 is MNHNS and CDR2 is SASEGT. There are 19 residues in the CDR3. The CDR3 sequence: CASSGSGTSRRRAYNEQFF. In DNA form, the CDR3 reads TGTGCCAGCAGTGGATCAGGGACTAGCAGGAGGAGGGCCTATAATGAGCAGTTCTTC.

Worth noting for this clonotype: With a much larger clone just one base away, this may be a read error. This chain joins TRBV2 and TRBJ2-5; TRBD2 agrees at 7 bases. Germline V gene data show CDR1 as SNHLY and CDR2 as FYNNEI. The CDR3 has 17 residues. The CDR3 sequence: CASPRGDGSRYQETHYF. In nucleotides, the CDR3 is TGTGCCAGCCCCCGGGGGGACGGATCTAGGTACCAAGAGACCCATTACTTC.